This T cell receptor beta chain was documented in a study of CD8 T cells in ankylosing spondylitis. Study-level results: Disease-linked clones bore a CD8+ phenotype and were relatively rare in peripheral blood. Apparently characteristic of ankylosing spondylitis blood was a TCR beta motif (eight highly homologous variants). Past research had described some motif variants in reactive arthritis synovial fluid and blood.

This clonotype was found a few times. What it binds is not known. Each TCR beta library was made by quantitative 5'-RACE that incorporated molecular barcodes. TCRdb fed the 5' RACE reads into MiXCR, producing one record per CDR3 protein. The repertoire holds 200,000 to 250,000 distinct CDR3 sequences, with 18% as singletons. The V gene's germline CDR1 is SGHAT and CDR2 FQNNGV. This CDR3 region has 16 residues. Trimming removed 4 bases from V and 7 bases from J; junction bases left unmatched: 14. The chain combines TRBV11-2 with TRBJ2-5, with 8 bases fitting TRBD1. This receptor was taken from a male donor with ankylosing spondylitis. The sample comprised blood, either unsorted or a sorted T cell fraction (not recorded which). The CDR3 here is CASSSYLTQGDVTQYF. CDR3 DNA: TGTGCCAGCAGCTCTTATCTGACACAGGGGGACGTGACCCAGTACTTC.